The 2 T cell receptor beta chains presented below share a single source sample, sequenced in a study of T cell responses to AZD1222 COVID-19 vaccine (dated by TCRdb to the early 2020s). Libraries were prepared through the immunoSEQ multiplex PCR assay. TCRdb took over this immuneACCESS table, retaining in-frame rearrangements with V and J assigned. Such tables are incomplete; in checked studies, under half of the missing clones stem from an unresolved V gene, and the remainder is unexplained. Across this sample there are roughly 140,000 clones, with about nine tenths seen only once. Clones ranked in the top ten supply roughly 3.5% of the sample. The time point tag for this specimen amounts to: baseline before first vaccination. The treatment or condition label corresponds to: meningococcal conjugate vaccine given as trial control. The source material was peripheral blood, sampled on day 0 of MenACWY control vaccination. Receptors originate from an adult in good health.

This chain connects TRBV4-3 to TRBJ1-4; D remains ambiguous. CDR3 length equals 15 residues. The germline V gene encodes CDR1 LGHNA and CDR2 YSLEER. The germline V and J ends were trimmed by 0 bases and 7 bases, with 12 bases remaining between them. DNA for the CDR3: TGCGCCAGCAGCCAAGAGACGGGCGATATTGAAAAACTGTTTTTT. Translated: CASSQETGDIEKLFF.

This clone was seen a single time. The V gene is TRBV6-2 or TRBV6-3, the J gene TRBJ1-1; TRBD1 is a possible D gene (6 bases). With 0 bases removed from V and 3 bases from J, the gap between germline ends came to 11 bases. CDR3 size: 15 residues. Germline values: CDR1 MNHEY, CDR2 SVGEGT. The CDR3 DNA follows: TGTGCCAGCAGTTACTCCCGGGACACCCACACTGAAGCTTTCTTT. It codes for CASSYSRDTHTEAFF.